This is a list of T cell receptor beta chains from one sample in a study of cytomegalovirus exposure and HLA in healthy donors. Generated by immunoSEQ multiplex PCR, the TCRdb table keeps only in-frame clones and is missing some. The sample yields about 360,000 clones, roughly 88% seen once. The sample was PBMCs. These receptors all come from a woman aged 18 to 35 in good health and CMV-seronegative. The CDR3 runs from the conserved cysteine through the conserved F or W. D genes are given only for firm matches. Clone size, where shown, is once, few, many, or a class for clones that have expanded.

TRBJ1-1,NA,NA,TRBV14,TGTGCCAGCAGTTCCGCCCCCCGACAGGATATGAACACTGAAGCTTTCTTT,CASSSAPRQDMNTEAFF
TRBJ2-5,NA,NA,TRBV5-8,TGTGCCAGCAGCGCGGGACGGATCCAAGAGACCCAGTACTTC,CASSAGRIQETQYF
TRBJ2-1,NA,NA,TRBV9,TGTGCCAGCAGCGGAGGAGGGGGGGTAAATGAGCAGTTCTTC,CASSGGGGVNEQFF
TRBJ2-1,NA,NA,TRBV6-5,TGTGCCAGCGAGGTGGAGGAGCAGTTCTTC,CASEVEEQFF
TRBJ2-3,NA,TRBD2,TRBV10-1,TGCGCCAGCAGTGAAATTACTAGCGGGACCCCGGGGGGTACGCAGTATTTT,CASSEITSGTPGGTQYF
TRBJ2-7,NA,NA,TRBV11-2,TGTGCCAGCAGCCCGATTGTAAAAAGGGGTTACGAGCAGTACTTC,CASSPIVKRGYEQYF
TRBJ2-7,once,TRBD2,TRBV2,TGTGCCAGCAGTCGGATCGGGGGGGCTTACGAGCAGTACTTC,CASSRIGGAYEQYF
TRBJ2-2,NA,NA,TRBV27,TGTGCCAGCTCCTCCGGGAGAGGGCTCCTTTCCGGGGAGCTGTTTTTT,CASSSGRGLLSGELFF
TRBJ2-3,NA,TRBD2,TRBV6-5,TGTGCCAGCAGTTACCGGGGGGGGCGTACAGATACGCAGTATTTT,CASSYRGGRTDTQYF
TRBJ2-3,NA,NA,TRBV2,TGTGCCAGCAGTGACTTCACAGATACGCAGTATTTT,CASSDFTDTQYF
TRBJ1-2,NA,NA,TRBV30,TGTGCCTGGAGGTCGTCTACGGGACTAAAGAATTATGGCTACACCTTC,CAWRSSTGLKNYGYTF
TRBJ1-5,NA,TRBD1,TRBV27,TGTGCCAGCAGTCCATGGGGACAGGGGGAGAATCAGCCCCAGCATTTT,CASSPWGQGENQPQHF
TRBJ1-1,NA,NA,TRBV2,TGTGCCAGCAGTGGACATTTCTTGACCCCACCTGAAGCTTTCTTT,CASSGHFLTPPEAFF
TRBJ1-3,NA,NA,TRBV28,TGTGCCAGCAGTAGGGGGGGCGATGGAAACACCATATATTTT,CASSRGGDGNTIYF
TRBJ1-5,NA,NA,TRBV28,TGTGCCAGCAGTCCTACTCGTATTAATCAGCCCCAGCATTTT,CASSPTRINQPQHF
TRBJ2-7,once,TRBD1,TRBV7-9,TGTGCCAGCAGCCCCCCAGGACAGGGCGGCGAGCAGTACTTC,CASSPPGQGGEQYF
TRBJ2-1,NA,NA,TRBV7-3,TGTGCCAGCAGCTTGACTGAACACAATGAGCAGTTCTTC,CASSLTEHNEQFF
TRBJ2-5,NA,NA,TRBV5-1,TGCGCCAGCCGAGGGGGTACCTTCTACCAAGAGACCCAGTACTTC,CASRGGTFYQETQYF
TRBJ2-3,NA,NA,TRBV5-4,TGTGCCAGCAGCTTGTCTGATACGCAGTATTTT,CASSLSDTQYF
TRBJ1-1,few,NA,TRBV28,TGTGCCAGCAGTCCCCGGACAGCCAACACTGAAGCTTTCTTT,CASSPRTANTEAFF
TRBJ2-7,NA,NA,TRBV6-4,TGTGCCACCACAGGGGGGCTAGCGGAATCCTACGAGCAGTACTTC,CATTGGLAESYEQYF
TRBJ2-1,NA,NA,TRBV30,TGTGCCTGGAGTACCCCGTCGGAGGGTTTGCTGCAAACGACCTACAATGAGCAGTTCTTC,CAWSTPSEGLLQTTYNEQFF
TRBJ2-5,NA,NA,TRBV5-1,TGCGCCAGCAGCTTCTACAGGGGGGAGGGAGAGACCCAGTACTTC,CASSFYRGEGETQYF
TRBJ2-3,NA,TRBD1,TRBV9,TGTGCCAGCAGCGTACGTAAGGGGGCTAGCACAGATACGCAGTATTTT,CASSVRKGASTDTQYF
TRBJ2-7,NA,TRBD1,TRBV19,TGTGCCACTCGGACAGGGGTCGAGCAGTACTTC,CATRTGVEQYF
TRBJ1-1,NA,TRBD1,TRBV28,TGTGCCAGCAGTTTTTTGGCGGACAGGATACGTGAAGCTTTCTTT,CASSFLADRIREAFF
TRBJ2-3,NA,TRBD2,TRBV14,TGTGCCAGCAGCCCCCCCGTGGGTAGCGGGGCCTCCTTTAGGGATACGCAGTATTTT,CASSPPVGSGASFRDTQYF
TRBJ2-2,NA,TRBD2,TRBV7-3,TGTGCCAGCAGCCCCGAAGCGGGAGTCGCGAACACCGGGGAGCTGTTTTTT,CASSPEAGVANTGELFF
TRBJ1-2,once,TRBD1,TRBV6-5,TGTGCCAGCAGTTACGGCCTCGGACAGGGCTATGGCTACACCTTC,CASSYGLGQGYGYTF
TRBJ1-4,few,NA,TRBV28,TGTGCCTCAGGGAATGAAAAACTGTTTTTT,CASGNEKLFF
TRBJ2-1,NA,NA,TRBV7-9,TGTGCCAGCAGCTTCTTGCTACCGCCCCTCCAACCTCACAATGAGCAGTTCTTC,CASSFLLPPLQPHNEQFF
TRBJ2-5,NA,NA,TRBV5-1,TGCGCCAGCAGCTTGGAAACAGGGCAAGAGACCCAGTACTTC,CASSLETGQETQYF
TRBJ1-2,NA,NA,TRBV5-4,TGTGCCAGCAGTCCGGGGGATGGGGCGCAAGGCTACACCTTC,CASSPGDGAQGYTF
TRBJ2-7,once,TRBD2,TRBV5-1,TGCGCCAGCAGCTCAGTACTAGCGGGAGGCTACGAGCAGTACTTC,CASSSVLAGGYEQYF
TRBJ2-5,NA,NA,TRBV10-3,TGTGCCATCAGTGTACAAGAGACCCAGTACTTC,CAISVQETQYF
TRBJ1-5,NA,NA,TRBV27,TGTGCCAGCAGTTTTACCAGGAATCAGCCCCAGCATTTT,CASSFTRNQPQHF
TRBJ2-4,NA,NA,TRBV6-1,TGTGCCAGCAGTGAAGCGGATGGGGCCCCAAACATTCAGTACTTC,CASSEADGAPNIQYF
TRBJ2-1,NA,NA,TRBV2,TGTGCCAGCAGTTGGACACTGAACAATGAGCAGTTCTTC,CASSWTLNNEQFF
TRBJ2-7,NA,NA,TRBV6-5,TGTGCCAGCAGTCCACCCGCGACAGGTCGCTACGAGCAGTACTTC,CASSPPATGRYEQYF
TRBJ1-4,NA,NA,TRBV4-1,TGCGCCAGCAGCCAAGAGCCGGGAGCCGGTGGTGAAAAACTGTTTTTT,CASSQEPGAGGEKLFF
TRBJ2-3,NA,NA,TRBV6-1,TGTGCCAGCAGTGAATGGAGGGGCAGGGGCACAGATACGCAGTATTTT,CASSEWRGRGTDTQYF
TRBJ2-7,NA,NA,TRBV30,TGTGCCTGGACCGGACACCTGACCTCCTACGAGCAGTACTTC,CAWTGHLTSYEQYF